The 23 T cell receptor beta chains given below trace back to one sample, sequenced in a study of blood T cells in healthy people across ages. A second PCR, run for about 7 to 12 cycles, used a sample-barcoded 5' primer plus a J-beta primer mix. TCRdb ran MiXCR on the 5' RACE reads and lists one entry per CDR3 protein. The sample contains about 280,000 distinct CDR3 sequences, roughly 26% of which appear only once. Sequenced: blood. These receptors came from a woman in her sixties or seventies in good health.

The rearrangement joins TRBV7-6 to TRBJ2-7; TRBD1 agrees at 8 bases. V lost 5 bases, J lost 3 bases, and 12 bases stayed unmatched. The CDR3 has 16 amino acids. Germline loops: CDR1 SGHVS, CDR2 FNYEAQ. As DNA, the CDR3 is TGTGCCAGCAGCCGAGCCCCGACAGGGGCTTTCTACGAGCAGTACTTC. Amino acids: CASSRAPTGAFYEQYF.

The chain has TRBV12-3 or TRBV12-4 and TRBJ1-1; TRBD1 matches at 8 bases. The CDR3 totals 15 residues. J gave up 9 bases and V 6 bases, and 15 bases lay outside the gene matches. The chain's CDR3 is CASRGGQGRGTQAFF. The DNA of the CDR3 is TGTGCCAGCAGGGGAGGACAGGGCCGTGGTACTCAAGCTTTCTTT.

This clonotype has only a few counts. The gene calls are TRBV7-9 and TRBJ1-5; D is perhaps TRBD1 (6 bases). Germline V gene data show CDR1 as SEHNR and CDR2 as FQNEAQ (reference sequence). This CDR3 is 12 amino acids long. Trimming removed 10 bases from V and 3 bases from J, with 10 bases in between. The CDR3 is CATGDDNQPQHF. The CDR3 DNA reads as TGTGCCACAGGGGATGACAATCAGCCCCAGCATTTT.

The J gene is TRBJ1-1, the V gene TRBV20-1; D is unclear. Germline V lookup: CDR1 DFQATT, CDR2 SNEGSKA (reference sequence). This CDR3 has 13 residues. Trimming removed 1 base from V and 2 bases from J, with 8 bases in between. The CDR3 region is CSARVVGNTEAFF. Here the CDR3 DNA reads TGCAGTGCTAGAGTTGTAGGTAACACTGAAGCTTTCTTT.

This clonotype was picked up a small number of times. Mismatch with germline at one junction end may stem from a read error. The rearrangement joins TRBV14 to TRBJ2-6; no clear D gene. CDR3 length: 16 amino acids. Per the germline V gene, CDR1 is SGHDN and CDR2 is FVKESK. CDR3 region: CATSRAYSLGANVLTF. The CDR3 coding sequence is TGTGCCACCAGCCGGGCCTACTCACTCGGGGCCAACGTCCTGACTTTC.

This sequence joins TRBV6-1 and TRBJ2-7; 11 positions agree with TRBD1. Germline V CDR1 and CDR2: MNHNS, SASEGT. The CDR3 spans 13 residues. The junction had 3 bases not matched to a gene; V was cut back by 3 bases and J by 8 bases. The CDR3 DNA follows: TGTGCCAGCAGTGACCGGACAGGGGGCAAGCAGTACTTC. Its protein product is CASSDRTGGKQYF.

The V call is TRBV28, the J call TRBJ2-6; TRBD1 matches 8 bases. J gave up 0 bases and V 6 bases, and 10 bases lay outside the gene matches. Germline CDR1 is MDHEN and CDR2 is SYDVKM. The CDR3 consists of 18 residues. For the CDR3, the DNA is TGTGCCAGCAGATCCGACAGGGGTTTATTCTCTGGGGCCAACGTCCTGACTTTC. This sequence encodes CASRSDRGLFSGANVLTF.

The table lists this clonotype with a few counts. Compared with germline, one end of the junction differs, possibly owing to a read error. The chain is built from TRBV20-1 and TRBJ2-3; 9 bases match TRBD1. In germline, CDR1 is DFQATT, CDR2 SNEGSKA (reference sequence). This CDR3 has 17 residues. The CDR3 sequence is CSARDPPPDRGQETQYF. The CDR3 region has the DNA TGCAGTGCTAGAGATCCTCCCCCGGACAGGGGACAAGAGACCCAGTACTTT.

This chain connects TRBV20-1 to TRBJ2-5; 8 positions agree with TRBD2. The closer fit of TRBJ2-1 to the DNA end suggests the J call may be wrong. This CDR3 is built from 14 residues. CDR1 is DFQATT and CDR2 is SNEGSKA in the germline V gene (reference sequence). The CDR3 DNA is TGCAGTGCTAAGGAGTCGGGAGGGGGAAATGAGCAGTTCTTC. Its translation is CSAKESGGGNEQFF.

The genes are TRBV7-9 and TRBJ2-7, with D uncertain. The DNA end lines up better with TRBJ2-1; the J call may be wrong. The germline V gene encodes CDR1 SEHNR and CDR2 FQNEAQ (reference sequence). This CDR3 has 15 amino acids. The CDR3 DNA sequence: TGTGCCAGCAGCTTAGTCGCCCCATCGGAATATGAGCAGTTCTTC. Its protein product is CASSLVAPSEYEQFF.

This clonotype has just a few counts. The V call is TRBV7-2, the J call TRBJ1-2; D is ambiguous. This CDR3 region has 14 residues. Germline V gives CDR1 SGHTA, CDR2 FQGNSA. With 0 bases removed from V and 0 bases from J, the gap between germline ends came to 5 bases. CDR3 nucleotides: TGTGCCAGCAGCTTAGCCCTCGCTAACTATGGCTACACCTTC. Amino acids: CASSLALANYGYTF.

The V call is TRBV10-3, the J call TRBJ1-4, with TRBD1 matching over 10 bases. After removal of 2 bases from V and 8 bases from J, the junction contained 11 bases not matched to a gene. CDR1 and CDR2 from the germline V gene are ENHRY and SYGVKD. The CDR3 contains 17 residues. The CDR3 region is CAISETGQGRRSEKLFF. In DNA form, the CDR3 reads TGTGCCATCAGTGAGACGGGACAGGGGAGAAGGTCGGAAAAACTGTTTTTT.

This chain links TRBV20-1 with TRBJ1-4; D may be TRBD1 (5 bases). Germline V lookup: CDR1 DFQATT, CDR2 SNEGSKA (reference sequence). The CDR3 is 16 amino acids. Trimming stripped 1 base from V and 4 bases from J, with 16 bases between. Written as DNA, the CDR3 is TGCAGTGCTAGAGGGACCCCGGGACTGAGTAATGAAAAACTGTTTTTT. Amino acid sequence: CSARGTPGLSNEKLFF.

This clonotype has just a few counts. A clone one base away is much larger, so this may be a read error. This rearrangement joins TRBV7-2 to TRBJ2-5; D uncertain. The DNA end is a closer match to TRBJ2-1, so the J assignment may be wrong. Germline loops: CDR1 SGHTA, CDR2 FQGNSA. The CDR3 spans 13 residues. The CDR3 sequence is CASSYSFQETQFF. In nucleotides, the CDR3 is TGTGCCAGCAGCTACTCCTTCCAAGAGACCCAGTTCTTC.

This clonotype was seen repeatedly, ten times or more. V gene TRBV7-9 combines with J gene TRBJ2-1; 7 nucleotides line up with TRBD2. The V gene end was trimmed by 4 bases and the J gene end by 0 bases; junction bases not matched to a gene: 6. This CDR3 has 16 residues. Germline V CDR1 and CDR2: SEHNR, FQNEAQ (reference sequence). CDR3 bases: TGTGCCAGCAGCTCGCTAGCGGCGCACTCCTACAATGAGCAGTTCTTC. Translating it yields CASSSLAAHSYNEQFF.

In this sample, this clonotype turned up many times. The rearrangement links TRBV5-5 to TRBJ2-7, with a tentative D call TRBD2 (6 bases). This CDR3 contains 14 residues. The V gene's germline CDR1 is SGHKS and CDR2 YYEKEE (reference sequence). Deletions cut 1 base from V and 6 bases from J, with 14 bases between. The CDR3 nucleotides read TGTGCCAGCAGCTTGTGGGACTCGGGTGGCGAGCAGTACTTC. It yields the protein CASSLWDSGGEQYF.

This clonotype was seen only a few times. The rearrangement uses TRBV28 and TRBJ2-7; TRBD1 is a possible D gene (6 bases). V lost 10 bases, J lost 3 bases, and 16 bases lay in between. The CDR3 has 13 amino acids. Germline lookup yields CDR1 MDHEN and CDR2 SYDVKM. Here the CDR3 reads CATYGTPDYEQYF. DNA of the CDR3: TGTGCCACCTACGGGACACCTGACTACGAGCAGTACTTC.

CDR3 sequence reads: CAISVAKGLGDEQFF. In DNA, the CDR3 is TGTGCCATCAGTGTCGCGAAGGGCCTGGGGGATGAGCAGTTCTTC. The chain is built from TRBV10-3 and TRBJ2-1; perhaps D is TRBD1 or TRBD2 (5 bases each). Trimming cost V 4 bases and J 8 bases, with 18 bases left between them. Germline CDR1 reads ENHRY; CDR2 reads SYGVKD. The CDR3 extends over 15 amino acids.

This clonotype was observed a handful of times. CDR3: CASSLQGKDTEAFF. DNA of the CDR3: TGTGCCAGCAGCTTGCAGGGGAAGGACACTGAAGCTTTCTTT. This chain uses TRBV7-8 with TRBJ1-1, with D perhaps matching TRBD1 (6 bases). The CDR3 has 14 residues. V lost 3 bases and J 3 bases, leaving 11 bases between the germline ends. Per germline, CDR1 SGHVS and CDR2 FQNEAQ.

This chain joins TRBV20-1 and TRBJ2-1; 8 positions agree with TRBD2. J lost 3 bases, V lost 2 bases, and 9 bases had no gene match. Germline V gene data show CDR1 as DFQATT and CDR2 as SNEGSKA (reference sequence). The CDR3 contains 16 residues. CDR3 sequence: CSARHNRAGVYNEQFF. The CDR3 DNA sequence: TGCAGTGCTAGACACAACAGAGCGGGGGTCTACAATGAGCAGTTCTTC.

The chain is built from TRBV20-1 and TRBJ2-5; D tentatively fits TRBD1 or TRBD2 (5 bases each). Germline V gene sequence: CDR1 DFQATT, CDR2 SNEGSKA (reference sequence). Trimming took 4 bases from V and 10 from J, leaving 28 bases between them. The CDR3 is 16 residues long. CDR3 DNA sequence: TGCAGTGCTATTCAGGGAGAAAAGCGCGCTGCCCAGGACCAGTACTTC. Protein sequence: CSAIQGEKRAAQDQYF.

This clonotype was recorded a few times. The rearrangement uses TRBV4-1 and TRBJ2-4; weak D call: TRBD2 (5 bases). Trimming cost V 4 bases and J 3 bases, with 13 bases left between them. The CDR3 spans 15 residues. The germline CDR1 and CDR2 sequences are MGHRA and YSYEKL. CDR3 DNA: TGCGCCAGCAGCCGTAGGGAGCAGGACAAAAACATTCAGTACTTC. Amino acids: CASSRREQDKNIQYF.

Remarks on this clonotype: Germline and junction disagree at one end, which may indicate a read error. The rearrangement uses TRBV11-1 and TRBJ2-5; D not resolved. The DNA end is more similar to TRBJ2-1, so the J call may be wrong. The CDR3 is 15 residues long. The germline V gene has CDR1 SGHAT and CDR2 FQDESV (reference sequence). CDR3 region: CASSVALQTQNEQFF. For the CDR3, the DNA is TGTGCCAGCAGCGTAGCCCTCCAAACCCAGAATGAGCAGTTCTTC.